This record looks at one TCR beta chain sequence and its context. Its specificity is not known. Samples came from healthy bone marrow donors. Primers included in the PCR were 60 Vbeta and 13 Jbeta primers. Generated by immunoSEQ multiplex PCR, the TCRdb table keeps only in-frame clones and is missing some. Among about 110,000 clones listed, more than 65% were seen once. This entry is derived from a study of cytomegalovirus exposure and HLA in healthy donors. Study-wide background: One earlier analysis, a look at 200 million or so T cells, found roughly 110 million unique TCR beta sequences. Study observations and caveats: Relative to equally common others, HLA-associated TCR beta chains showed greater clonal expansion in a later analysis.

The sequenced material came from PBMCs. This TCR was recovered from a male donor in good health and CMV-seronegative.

The DNA of the CDR3 is TGTGCCAGCAGCTTAGAAGGGGCAGGGGGAAGCAATCAGCCCCAGCATTTT. This codes for CASSLEGAGGSNQPQHF. V and J are TRBV7-2 and TRBJ1-5; 7 nucleotides agree with TRBD1. CDR1 is SGHTA, CDR2 FQGNSA, per germline. The length of the CDR3 is 17 residues. J gave up 1 base and V 1 base, and 7 bases lay outside the gene matches.